The source of this T cell receptor beta chain is a study of a mutant IDH1 vaccine in newly diagnosed glioma. Points from the study as a whole: Vaccine-induced responses were seen in roughly 93% of patients, spanning several MHC alleles. Whatever changes occurred in top peripheral T cell clonotypes seemed unrelated to pseudoprogression.

Sample time point: week 47, end of study. In every dose of vaccine, 300 ug of mutant IDH1 20-mer peptide was given alongside topical imiquimod. Across weeks 1, 3, 5, 7, 11, 15, 19 and 23, patients received a vaccination each time, eight in all. Each donor presented with a new WHO grade 3 or 4 astrocytoma that tested IDH1-mutant and showed ATRX loss. TCRdb's table, derived via immunoSEQ multiplex PCR, lists solely in-frame clones and lacks some. Found here are around 65,000 clones, around four fifths of them singletons; the top ten hold about 4%. A remark on this clone: The antigen remains undetermined.

This CDR3 spans 13 amino acids. Trimming cost V 2 bases and J 0 bases, with 5 bases left between them. In germline, CDR1 is MNHEY, CDR2 SVGAGI. This material consisted of PBMCs, taken from a glioma patient whose treatment included an IDH1 peptide vaccine. This clonotype was sampled from a man aged 25 to 40 with glioma. This chain uses TRBV6-5 with TRBJ2-7; D ambiguous. The CDR3, as DNA: TGTGCCAGCAGTTACGGCAACTCCTACGAGCAGTACTTC. The encoded protein is CASSYGNSYEQYF.